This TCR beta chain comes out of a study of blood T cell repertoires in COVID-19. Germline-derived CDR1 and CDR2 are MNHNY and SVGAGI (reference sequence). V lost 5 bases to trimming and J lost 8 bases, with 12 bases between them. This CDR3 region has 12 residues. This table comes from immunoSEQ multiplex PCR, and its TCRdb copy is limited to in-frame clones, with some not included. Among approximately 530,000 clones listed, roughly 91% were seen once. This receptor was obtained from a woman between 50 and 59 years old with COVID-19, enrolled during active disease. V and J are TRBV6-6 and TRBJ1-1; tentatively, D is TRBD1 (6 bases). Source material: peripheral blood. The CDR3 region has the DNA TGTGCCAGCAGTCACCTTACAGGGGAAGCTTTCTTT. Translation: CASSHLTGEAFF.